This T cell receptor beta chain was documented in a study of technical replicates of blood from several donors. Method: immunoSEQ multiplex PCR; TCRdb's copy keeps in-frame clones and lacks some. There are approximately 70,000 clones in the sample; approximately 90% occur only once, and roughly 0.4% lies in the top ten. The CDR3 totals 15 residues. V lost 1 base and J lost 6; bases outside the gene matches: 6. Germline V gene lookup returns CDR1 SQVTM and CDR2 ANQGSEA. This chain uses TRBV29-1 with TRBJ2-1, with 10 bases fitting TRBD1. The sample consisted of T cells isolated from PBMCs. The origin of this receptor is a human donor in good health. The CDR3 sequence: CSVEAGTGEINEQFF. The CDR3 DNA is TGCAGCGTTGAAGCCGGGACAGGGGAAATCAATGAGCAGTTCTTC.